The table lists the clone carrying this T cell receptor (beta chain) with a few counts. Antigen unknown. The data belong to a study of CD8+ T cells in alopecia areata. On the study more broadly: A regimen of oral tofacitinib, 5 to 10 mg twice daily, was given to treated patients.

RNA extraction was followed by reverse transcription into cDNA, which acted as the sequencing template. Generated by immunoSEQ multiplex PCR, the TCRdb table keeps only in-frame clones and is missing some. The sample shows about 180,000 clones, 40% to 65% of them seen only once. Sample treatment: oral pan-JAK inhibitor, 5-10 mg twice daily. Trimming left V 4 bases short and J 7 bases short, with 7 bases between. This CDR3 is built from 11 residues. Germline CDR1 SQVTM, CDR2 ANQGSEA. Study-wide findings and caveats: Among the cells sequenced in scalp samples are also the resident alphabeta T cells of normal skin. Across lesional scalp, and particularly alopecia totalis/universalis, clonality surpassed that of normal scalp.

The rearrangement links TRBV29-1 to TRBJ1-4; D not certain. Sequencing used CD8+ T cells sorted from blood, obtained at week 52, from a patient treated with tofacitinib. The TCR sequence derives from a human donor with alopecia areata. The CDR3 protein is CSVVYGEKLFF. CDR3 in DNA: TGCAGCGTTGTGTACGGTGAAAAACTGTTTTTT.